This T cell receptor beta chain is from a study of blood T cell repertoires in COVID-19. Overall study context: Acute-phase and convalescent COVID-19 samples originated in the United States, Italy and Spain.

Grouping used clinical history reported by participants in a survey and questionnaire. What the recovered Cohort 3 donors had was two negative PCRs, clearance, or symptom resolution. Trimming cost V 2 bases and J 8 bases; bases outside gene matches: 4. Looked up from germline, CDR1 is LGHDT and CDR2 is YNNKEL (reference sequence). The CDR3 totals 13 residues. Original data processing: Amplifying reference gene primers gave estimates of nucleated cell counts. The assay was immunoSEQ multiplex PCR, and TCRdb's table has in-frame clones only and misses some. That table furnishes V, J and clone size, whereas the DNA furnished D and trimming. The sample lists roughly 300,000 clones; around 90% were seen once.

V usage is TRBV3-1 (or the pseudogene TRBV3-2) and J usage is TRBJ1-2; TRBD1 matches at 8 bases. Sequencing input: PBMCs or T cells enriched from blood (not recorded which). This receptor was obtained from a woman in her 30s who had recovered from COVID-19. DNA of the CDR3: TGTGCCAGCAGCCAACGACAGGGGTTAGGCTACACCTTC. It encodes CASSQRQGLGYTF.